The rows below give T cell receptor beta chains drawn from one sample of a study of radiation and T cells in renal cell carcinoma. Assay: immunoSEQ multiplex PCR; the TCRdb copy retains only in-frame clones and omits some. Here the sample spans approximately 90,000 clones, around nine tenths being singletons. Sequences were derived from blood, sampled from a patient whose treatment included radiotherapy and nephrectomy. The receptor set was obtained from a man between 50 and 59 years old with renal cell carcinoma. The CDR3 runs from the conserved cysteine through the conserved F or W. Fields, in order: J gene, D gene, CDR3 length, V gene, CDR3 protein. A D gene is named only where the DNA matches it firmly.

>TRBJ2-7|-|13|TRBV7-2
CASSLHTYPEQYF
>TRBJ2-5|TRBD2|15|TRBV4-1
CASSQGRGAEETQYF
>TRBJ2-2|-|13|TRBV28
CASTHPNTGELFF
>TRBJ1-1|-|13|TRBV4-3
CASSPRVGTEAFF
>TRBJ2-1|-|15|TRBV7-3
CASSFQGGASDEQFF
>TRBJ2-3|TRBD2|17|TRBV27
CASSFPRTSGGGDTQYF
>TRBJ2-5|-|15|TRBV5-5
CASSPSGGVQETQYF
>TRBJ2-5|-|13|TRBV7-2
CASSLANQETQYF
>TRBJ2-1|TRBD1|14|TRBV7-2
CASSPGTGVYEQFF
>TRBJ2-5|-|12|TRBV2
CASGAIQETQYF
>TRBJ2-3|-|14|TRBV19
CASSRGGGTDTQYF
>TRBJ1-2|-|14|TRBV5-4
CASSFSLSSDGYTF
>TRBJ1-2|TRBD1|15|TRBV4-2
CASSQGTGLLYGYTF
>TRBJ2-7|TRBD2|15|TRBV5-1
CASSPGTSGTYEQYF
>TRBJ2-1|TRBD1|12|TRBV7-9
CASATGENEQFF
>TRBJ1-5|TRBD1|13|TRBV2
CASRDTGGQPQHF
>TRBJ1-1|-|13|TRBV9
CASSSGGNTEAFF
>TRBJ1-1|-|13|TRBV19
CASNRRMNTEAFF
>TRBJ2-2|-|16|TRBV4-1
CASSQVPGPSTGELFF
>TRBJ2-7|-|15|TRBV18
CASSPQGIVDDEQYF
>TRBJ2-7|-|11|TRBV5-1
CASSLGQEQYF
>TRBJ2-3|TRBD2|16|TRBV7-3
CASSPRASGRTDTQYF
>TRBJ2-2|-|13|TRBV5-8
CASNLQRRGELFF
>TRBJ1-1|-|15|TRBV14
CASSQDRHLNTEAFF
>TRBJ2-3|-|16|TRBV6-4
CASSDSSAGGTDTQYF
>TRBJ1-2|TRBD1|15|TRBV4-2
CASSQGQGDLYGYTF
>TRBJ1-3|-|15|TRBV7-9
CASSFEITSGNTIYF
>TRBJ1-4|-|15|TRBV6-5
CASSYLGVANEKLFF
>TRBJ2-7|-|15|TRBV21-1
CASSKEGSLAYEQYF
>TRBJ2-7|-|12|TRBV18
CASSPRSGEQYF
>TRBJ2-3|-|15|TRBV6-5
CASSYVGGSTDTQYF
>TRBJ2-2|TRBD1|17|TRBV5-1
CASSLAGTGGSTGELFF
>TRBJ2-5|-|15|TRBV28
CASKYRDTNGETQYF
>TRBJ1-6|-|15|TRBV6-5
CASSRSVGLNSPLHF
>TRBJ2-7|TRBD1|13|TRBV9
CASSSRDRGEQYF
>TRBJ1-2|-|15|TRBV11-2
CASSPTGTIGYGYTF
>TRBJ1-1|-|16|TRBV4-2
CASSQDDQSGDTEAFF
>TRBJ2-3|-|15|TRBV19
CASSIRGLGADTQYF
>TRBJ2-3|-|13|TRBV6-6
CASRHNWVDTQYF
>TRBJ1-4|-|13|TRBV7-9
CASSLATNEKLFF
>TRBJ1-5|-|15|TRBV19
CASSTVGQSNQPQHF
>TRBJ2-1|-|15|TRBV7-3
CASSLSRSSYNEQFF
>TRBJ2-3|-|15|TRBV7-6
CASSLNQRSTDTQYF
>TRBJ1-1|TRBD1|17|TRBV4-1
CAEAGNGRDRGMWGAFF
>TRBJ2-1|TRBD1|15|TRBV5-4
CASSPRGSSYNEQFF
>TRBJ2-7|-|11|TRBV30
CALTRSYEQYF
>TRBJ2-3|-|14|TRBV2
CASKQIQSTDTQYF
>TRBJ1-2|TRBD1|18|TRBV5-4
CASSFSDAAGLTGKGYTF
>TRBJ2-4|TRBD2|18|TRBV9
CASSVGWGGLVSKNIQYF
>TRBJ2-3|TRBD1|15|TRBV19
CASSLRDRGPDTQYF
>TRBJ2-7|TRBD2|14|TRBV27
CASSMRLAGNEQYF
>TRBJ1-1|-|15|TRBV7-8
CASSLLSGGDTEAFF
>TRBJ2-3|TRBD2|14|TRBV6-5
CATRSGSWTDTQYF
>TRBJ2-7|TRBD1|16|TRBV7-9
CASSQPVTGGHYEQYF
>TRBJ1-4|-|14|TRBV2
CASASRGYYEKLFF